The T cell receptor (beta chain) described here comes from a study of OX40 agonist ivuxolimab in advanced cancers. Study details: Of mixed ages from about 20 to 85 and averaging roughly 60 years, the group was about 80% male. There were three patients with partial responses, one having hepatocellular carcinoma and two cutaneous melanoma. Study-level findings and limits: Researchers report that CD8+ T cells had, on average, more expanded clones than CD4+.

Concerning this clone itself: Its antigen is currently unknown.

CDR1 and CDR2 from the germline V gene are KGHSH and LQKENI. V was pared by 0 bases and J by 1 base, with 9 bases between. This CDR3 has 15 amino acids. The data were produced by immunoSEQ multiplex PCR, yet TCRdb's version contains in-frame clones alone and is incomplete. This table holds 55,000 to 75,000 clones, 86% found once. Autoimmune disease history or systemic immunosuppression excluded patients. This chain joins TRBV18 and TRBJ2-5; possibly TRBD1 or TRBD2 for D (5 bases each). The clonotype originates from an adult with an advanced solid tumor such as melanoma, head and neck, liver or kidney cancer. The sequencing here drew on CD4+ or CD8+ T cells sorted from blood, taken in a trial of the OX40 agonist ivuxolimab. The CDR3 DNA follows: TGTGCCAGCTCACCACCTCGGGGCTCCCAAGAGACCCAGTACTTC. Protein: CASSPPRGSQETQYF.